These T cell receptor beta chains were read from a single sample in a study of early T cells in non-severe SARS-CoV-2 infection. TCRdb re-derived calls from the 5' RACE reads in MiXCR, one entry per CDR3 protein. Altogether some 38,000 distinct CDR3 sequences are present, roughly 4% being singletons, with the ten largest covering 9% to 10%. The sequencing sample was made of whole blood. These receptors were obtained from an adult who was a healthcare worker with PCR-confirmed SARS-CoV-2 infection or an uninfected control (not recorded which). Both conserved end residues are part of each CDR3. The D gene is left open where the match is weak. The size entry is marked missing in some rows and otherwise reads once, few, many or a size class.

>many|TRBD2|TRBV29-1|TRBJ2-1
CSVARGGGYNEQFF
TGCAGCGTTGCCCGGGGCGGGGGCTACAATGAGCAGTTCTTC
>many|NA|TRBV19|TRBJ2-6
CASCEFPFRSSGANVLTF
TGTGCCAGTTGTGAGTTTCCTTTTAGGTCCTCTGGGGCCAACGTCCTGACTTTC
>NA|NA|TRBV24-1|TRBJ2-1
CATSEGGSGYNEQFF
TGTGCCACCAGTGAAGGCGGGTCGGGGTACAATGAGCAGTTCTTC
>few|TRBD2|TRBV20-1|TRBJ2-1
CSARGMAGLAGLNEQFF
TGCAGTGCTAGAGGAATGGCGGGACTAGCGGGATTGAATGAGCAGTTCTTC
>many|TRBD2|TRBV7-2|TRBJ2-1
CASSLGGGRSEQFF
TGTGCCAGCAGCTTAGGGGGCGGGAGGAGTGAGCAGTTCTTC
>once|NA|TRBV2|TRBJ1-1
CASSEVVRQKAFF
TGTGCCAGCAGTGAAGTGGTACGACAGAAAGCTTTCTTT
>many|NA|TRBV4-3|TRBJ1-4
CASSQDRAGGAATNEKLFF
TGCGCCAGCAGCCAAGATCGCGCGGGGGGGGCTGCAACTAATGAAAAACTGTTTTTT
>many|TRBD1|TRBV28|TRBJ2-7
CASKPPPTTGTSYEQYF
TGTGCCAGCAAACCCCCTCCTACGACAGGGACATCGTACGAGCAGTACTTC
>many|TRBD1|TRBV7-2|TRBJ2-1
CASSLSGTGTQEQFF
TGTGCCAGCAGCTTGTCCGGGACAGGTACACAGGAGCAGTTCTTC
>many|NA|TRBV29-1|TRBJ1-2
CSVVGVGGTYTF
TGCAGCGTTGTTGGGGTAGGGGGGACCTACACCTTC
>NA|TRBD2|TRBV7-2|TRBJ2-7
CASSFGRAGEQYF
TGTGCCAGCAGCTTCGGGAGGGCCGGCGAGCAGTACTTC
>many|NA|TRBV7-2|TRBJ2-7
CASSLNEPYEQYF
TGTGCCAGCAGCTTAAACGAGCCCTACGAGCAGTACTTC
>many|NA|TRBV4-2|TRBJ2-1
CASSQDKNEQFF
TGTGCCAGCAGCCAAGATAAGAATGAGCAGTTCTTC
>many|NA|TRBV12-3/TRBV12-4|TRBJ1-3
CASSLGGWSGNTIYF
TGTGCCAGCAGTTTAGGGGGCTGGTCTGGAAACACCATATATTTT
>many|NA|TRBV29-1|TRBJ1-1
CSVEGSGHTEAFF
TGCAGCGTTGAAGGGTCCGGACACACTGAAGCTTTCTTT
>many|TRBD2|TRBV11-2|TRBJ2-7
CASSLLSGNAYEQYF
TGTGCCAGCAGCTTATTGAGCGGGAACGCCTACGAGCAGTACTTC
>many|TRBD2|TRBV11-2|TRBJ2-3
CASSSPWVAGEEKLTDTQYF
TGTGCCAGCAGCTCCCCGTGGGTGGCGGGAGAAGAGAAACTCACAGATACGCAGTATTTT
>many|NA|TRBV7-9|TRBJ2-1
CASSSPGSTNEQFF
TGTGCCAGCAGCTCCCCCGGCTCTACTAATGAGCAGTTCTTC
>many|NA|TRBV18|TRBJ2-3
CASSPGGQLTDTQYF
TGTGCCAGCTCACCGGGGGGACAGCTCACAGATACGCAGTATTTT
>many|NA|TRBV5-1|TRBJ2-2
CASSPRTVDTGELFF
TGCGCCAGCAGCCCAAGGACGGTGGACACCGGGGAGCTGTTTTTT
>NA|TRBD1|TRBV7-2|TRBJ2-7
CASSFGTGSYEQYF
TGTGCCAGCAGCTTCGGGACAGGGTCCTACGAGCAGTACTTC
>NA|NA|TRBV6-2/TRBV6-3|TRBJ2-1
CASTPRGRGSYNEQFF
TGTGCCAGTACGCCCCGTGGTAGAGGCTCCTACAATGAGCAGTTCTTC
>many|NA|TRBV19|TRBJ2-2
CASLGTTGELFF
TGTGCGTCTTTGGGGACCACCGGGGAGCTGTTTTTT
>few|NA|TRBV14|TRBJ2-2
CASSQDRPGVTGELFF
TGTGCCAGCAGCCAAGATAGACCGGGAGTAACCGGGGAGCTGTTTTTT
>few|TRBD1|TRBV20-1|TRBJ2-1
CSADRDTRSYNEQFF
TGCAGTGCTGACAGGGACACCCGTTCCTACAATGAGCAGTTCTTC
>NA|TRBD2|TRBV5-1|TRBJ2-3
CASSLVLAQVADTQYF
TGCGCCAGCAGCTTGGTACTAGCGCAGGTGGCAGATACGCAGTATTTT
>many|TRBD1|TRBV25-1|TRBJ1-4
CASSELNRGNEKLFF
TGTGCCAGCAGTGAATTGAACAGGGGAAATGAAAAACTGTTTTTT
>many|NA|TRBV28|TRBJ2-4
CASSSRGVIAKNIQYF
TGTGCCAGCAGTTCCAGAGGGGTTATTGCCAAAAACATTCAGTACTTC
>many|NA|TRBV4-2|TRBJ1-4
CASSRFGSTNEKLFF
TGTGCCAGCAGCCGCTTTGGTTCAACTAATGAAAAACTGTTTTTT
>many|TRBD2|TRBV20-1|TRBJ2-7
CSARVPSGAQSYEQYF
TGCAGTGCTAGAGTACCTAGCGGGGCCCAATCCTACGAGCAGTACTTC
>NA|NA|TRBV3-1|TRBJ2-2
CASSLRDLQSAAGELFF
TGTGCCAGCAGCCTCCGGGACTTACAGTCCGCCGCCGGGGAGCTGTTTTTT
>NA|NA|TRBV7-8|TRBJ2-7
CASSLFPPPYEQYF
TGTGCCAGCAGCTTATTCCCCCCCCCGTACGAGCAGTACTTC
>many|NA|TRBV20-1|TRBJ1-1
CSASGLRETARDAFF
TGCAGTGCTAGTGGGCTCCGGGAGACAGCGAGGGATGCTTTCTTT
>NA|NA|TRBV7-8|TRBJ1-3
CASSLQGTSGNTIYF
TGTGCCAGCAGCTTGCAGGGTACCTCTGGAAACACCATATATTTT
>many|TRBD1|TRBV29-1|TRBJ1-5
CSVGQGADQPQHF
TGCAGCGTTGGACAGGGGGCCGATCAGCCCCAGCATTTT
>many|TRBD1|TRBV12-3/TRBV12-4|TRBJ1-5
CASSRTGETPQHF
TGTGCCAGCAGCCGGACAGGGGAGACGCCCCAGCATTTT
>many|NA|TRBV21-1|TRBJ1-1
CASSKAGQGETEAFF
TGTGCCAGCAGCAAAGCGGGGCAGGGCGAAACTGAAGCTTTCTTT
>medium-sized|TRBD2|TRBV7-6|TRBJ2-3
CASSFGLAGVITDTQYF
TGTGCCAGCAGCTTTGGACTAGCGGGAGTCATCACAGATACGCAGTATTTT
>few|NA|TRBV6-2/TRBV6-3|TRBJ2-3
CASSRFLEGTDTQYF
TGTGCCAGCAGTCGCTTCCTAGAGGGTACGGATACGCAGTATTTT
>few|TRBD2|TRBV7-6|TRBJ2-7
CASSSEGLASEQYF
TGTGCCAGCAGCTCCGAGGGACTAGCATCCGAGCAGTACTTC
>many|TRBD2|TRBV6-1|TRBJ2-1
CASSESTSGSGNEQFF
TGTGCCAGCAGTGAGTCGACTAGCGGGAGTGGCAATGAGCAGTTCTTC
>many|TRBD1|TRBV6-5|TRBJ1-2
CASSTPRDRKNYGYTF
TGTGCCAGCAGTACCCCCCGGGACAGGAAGAACTATGGCTACACCTTC
>many|TRBD1|TRBV6-1|TRBJ1-4
CASSEAGGGREKLFF
TGTGCCAGCAGTGAAGCGGGAGGGGGCAGGGAAAAACTGTTTTTT
>many|TRBD2|TRBV19|TRBJ2-1
CASRKGGTSGGFGEQFF
TGTGCCAGTAGAAAGGGAGGGACTAGCGGTGGGTTCGGTGAGCAGTTCTTC
>many|TRBD1|TRBV27|TRBJ1-5
CASSSTGYVINQPQHF
TGTGCCAGCAGTTCGACAGGGTACGTTATCAATCAGCCCCAGCATTTT
>few|NA|TRBV7-9|TRBJ2-3
CASSRWRTDTQYF
TGTGCCAGCAGCCGGTGGCGCACAGATACGCAGTATTTT
>many|NA|TRBV14|TRBJ2-5
CASSPDLGTQYF
TGTGCCAGCAGCCCGGACTTGGGGACCCAGTACTTC
>many|NA|TRBV5-1|TRBJ1-6
CASSTNTNSPLHF
TGCGCCAGCAGCACCAACACAAATTCACCCCTCCACTTT
>few|NA|TRBV18|TRBJ2-3
CASSPPVGDTQYF
TGTGCCAGCTCACCACCGGTTGGGGATACGCAGTATTTT
>many|NA|TRBV20-1|TRBJ2-3
CSANPAGAGTQYF
TGCAGTGCTAACCCCGCGGGGGCCGGGACGCAGTATTTT